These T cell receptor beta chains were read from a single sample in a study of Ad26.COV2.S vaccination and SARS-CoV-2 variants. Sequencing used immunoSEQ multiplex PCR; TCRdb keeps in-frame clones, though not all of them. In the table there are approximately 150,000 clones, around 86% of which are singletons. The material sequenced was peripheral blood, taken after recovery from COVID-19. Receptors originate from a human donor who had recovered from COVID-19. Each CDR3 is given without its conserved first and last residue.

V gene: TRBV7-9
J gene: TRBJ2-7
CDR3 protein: ASSLAPGQLNFYEQY

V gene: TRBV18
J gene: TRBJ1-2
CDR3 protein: ASSPQGEGVFYGYT

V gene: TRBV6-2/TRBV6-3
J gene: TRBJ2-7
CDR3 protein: ASSYSWGYEQY

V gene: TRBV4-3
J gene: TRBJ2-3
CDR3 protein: ASSQITSGGAYTQY

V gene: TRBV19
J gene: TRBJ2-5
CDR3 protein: ASQRGNKETQY

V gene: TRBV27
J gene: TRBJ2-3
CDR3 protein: ASSVGLTTDTQY

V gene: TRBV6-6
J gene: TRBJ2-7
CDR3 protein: ASRSANRDEQY

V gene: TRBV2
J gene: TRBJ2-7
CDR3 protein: ASRSGTGVDRQY

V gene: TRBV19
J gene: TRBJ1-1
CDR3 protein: ASSQGETEAF

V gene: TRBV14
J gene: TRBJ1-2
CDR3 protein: ASSRTVGGFGGYT

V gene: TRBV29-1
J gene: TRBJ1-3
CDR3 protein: SVEDQGRSSGNTIY

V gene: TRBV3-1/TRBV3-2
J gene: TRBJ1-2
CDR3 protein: ASSPFPDYGYT

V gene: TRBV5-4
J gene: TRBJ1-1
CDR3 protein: ASSLGSLGTEAF

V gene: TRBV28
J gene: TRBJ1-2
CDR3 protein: ASRAGVYGYT

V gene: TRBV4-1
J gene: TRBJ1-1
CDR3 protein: ASSQIRQGNAGAF

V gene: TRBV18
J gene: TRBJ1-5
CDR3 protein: ASSQLPGDPYQPQH

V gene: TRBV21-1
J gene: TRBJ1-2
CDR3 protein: ASSKAGGQTYGYT

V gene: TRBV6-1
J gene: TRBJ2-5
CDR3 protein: ASSEHLFQVH

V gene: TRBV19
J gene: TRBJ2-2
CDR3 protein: ASAGGWTGELF

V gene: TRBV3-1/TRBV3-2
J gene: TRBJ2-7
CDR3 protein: ASSPPGFYEQY

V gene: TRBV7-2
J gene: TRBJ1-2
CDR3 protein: ASSLGPPRLNYGYT

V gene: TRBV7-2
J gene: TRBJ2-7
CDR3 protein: ASSLEHSAYEQY

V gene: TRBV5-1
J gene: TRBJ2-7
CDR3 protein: ASSRDRGSEQY

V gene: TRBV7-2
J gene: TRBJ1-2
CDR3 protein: ASGRVGGYT

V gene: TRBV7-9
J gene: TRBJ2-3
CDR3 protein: ASSLASPGTDTQY

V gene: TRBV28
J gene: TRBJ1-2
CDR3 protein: ASRPRGTGDYGYT

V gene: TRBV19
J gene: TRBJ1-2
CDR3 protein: ASSDRAGTGDGYT

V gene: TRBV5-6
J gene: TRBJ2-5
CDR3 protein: ASSLAGTGQETQY

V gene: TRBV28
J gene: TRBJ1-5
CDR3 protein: ASRLRQGSNQPQH

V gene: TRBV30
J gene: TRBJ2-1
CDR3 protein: AWSVALGSNEQF

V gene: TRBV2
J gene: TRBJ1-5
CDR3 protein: ASSDTASNQPQH

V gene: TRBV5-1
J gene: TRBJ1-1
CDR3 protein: ASSQTVNTEAF

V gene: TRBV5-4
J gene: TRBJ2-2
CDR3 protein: ASSPGTSGGPNTGELF

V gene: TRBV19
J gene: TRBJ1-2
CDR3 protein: ASSLQGEVGGYT

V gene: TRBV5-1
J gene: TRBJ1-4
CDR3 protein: ASSFDGEKLF

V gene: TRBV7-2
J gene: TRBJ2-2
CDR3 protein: ASSLRGPRGGELF

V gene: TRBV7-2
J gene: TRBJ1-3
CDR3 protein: ASSPRERSDTIY

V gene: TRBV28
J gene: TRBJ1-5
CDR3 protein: AGSRYSNQPQH

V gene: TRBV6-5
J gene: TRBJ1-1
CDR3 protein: ASSYSVGGNTEAF